Sequencing of this TCR beta chain was carried out in a study of neurological immune-mediated disorders. Described time point: longitudinal time-point 3. From 2 million PBMCs stored at -80 C, the unsorted libraries were generated. The V and J ends lost 0 bases and 4 bases, in that order; junction bases with no gene match: 5. This CDR3 is 16 amino acids long. CDR1 and CDR2 from the germline V gene are MNHEY and SVGEGT. In this sample, this clonotype turned up many times. As yet, its antigen is unknown. Regarding the study as a whole: No CDR3 amino acid sequences were shared by expanded clones across subjects, suggesting private repertoires in all groups. HTLV-1-associated myelopathy displayed the greatest TCR clonal expansion, and multiple sclerosis exhibited the smallest, lower than that of healthy controls.

cDNA synthesis was performed by 5'RACE with 10-nucleotide random UMIs. TCRdb used MiXCR to reprocess the 5' RACE reads, holding one entry per CDR3 protein. The sample has under 130,000 distinct CDR3 sequences; under 14% are singletons. The genes are TRBV6-2 or TRBV6-3 and TRBJ2-3; 9 nucleotides match TRBD2. Sequencing was carried out using PBMCs. This TCR was recovered from a female donor with HTLV-1-associated myelopathy (HAM/TSP). The CDR3 sequence: CASSYSAGGVPDTQYF. The DNA of the CDR3 is TGTGCCAGCAGTTACTCGGCGGGGGGGGTGCCAGATACGCAGTATTTT.